The 16 T cell receptor beta chains below all came from one sample that was sequenced in a study of siplizumab effects on memory and regulatory T cells. Method: immunoSEQ multiplex PCR; TCRdb's copy keeps in-frame clones and lacks some. The table includes about 82,000 clones, 87% detected once. The sequencing sample was made of Tregs sorted from blood. Receptors were obtained from a human donor in good health.

The sample holds one count of this clone. This rearrangement joins TRBV5-1 to TRBJ2-7; D is possibly TRBD1 (5 bases). Germline CDR1 and CDR2: SGHRS and YFSETQ. Trimming stripped 5 bases from V and 3 bases from J, with 15 bases between. The CDR3 runs to 14 residues. The CDR3 DNA reads as TGCGCCAGCAGGGAAGGGGCCATTAACTACGAGCAGTACTTC. It encodes CASREGAINYEQYF.

Concerning this clone: One end of the junction does not line up with germline, which may come from a read error. This CDR3 is also generated by other DNA sequences in the sample. The chain recombines TRBV2 with TRBJ1-6; TRBD1 is a possible D gene (5 bases). This CDR3 contains 13 residues. Per germline, CDR1 SNHLY and CDR2 FYNNEI. The CDR3 nucleotides are TGTGCCAGCAGTGCCCCCAATGCCCGTGACAGATGGTTT. Its translation is CASSAPNARDRWF.

The rearrangement uses TRBV5-1 and TRBJ2-3; no reliable D call. This CDR3 is built from 14 residues. In germline, CDR1 is SGHRS, CDR2 YFSETQ. V was cut by 0 bases and J by 2 bases, with 7 bases left in between. The CDR3 coding sequence is TGCGCCAGCAGCTTGGAGGGTTACACAGATACGCAGTATTTT. It codes for CASSLEGYTDTQYF.

The chain combines TRBV14 with TRBJ2-3; a weak D match, TRBD2 (6 bases). The CDR3 consists of 15 residues. Trimming took off 7 bases at V and 3 bases at J, with 17 bases between the two ends. Per germline, CDR1 SGHDN and CDR2 FVKESK. The CDR3 loop is CASTLGLLPTDTQYF. Written as DNA, the CDR3 is TGTGCCAGCACCCTGGGACTTCTGCCAACAGATACGCAGTATTTT.

This clone was seen just once. This chain uses TRBV14 with TRBJ1-1; a possible D gene is TRBD1 (5 bases). CDR1 SGHDN and CDR2 FVKESK come from the germline V gene. Trimming pared 4 bases from V and 4 bases from J, leaving 22 bases between. The CDR3 extends over 17 amino acids. In DNA form, the CDR3 reads TGTGCCAGCAGCCCCCAGGCGAGGGGAGCCTTGGGCACTGAAGCTTTCTTT. Residues: CASSPQARGALGTEAFF. The full variable domain, completed using reference TRBV14 and TRBJ1-1, is EAGVTQFPSHSVIEKGQTVTLRCDPISGHDNLYWYRRVMGKEIKFLLHFVKESKQDESGMPNNRFLAERTGGTYSTLKVQPAELEDSGVYFCASSPQARGALGTEAFFGQGTRLTVV.

The genes are TRBV30 and TRBJ1-1; D gene ambiguous. Germline CDR1 is GTSNPN and CDR2 is SVGIG (reference sequence). CDR3 size: 14 residues. Between the trimmed V and J ends, which lost 0 bases and 2 bases, there was a span of 10 bases. In nucleotides, the CDR3 is TGTGCCTGGAGTGTACGGAACAGAAACACTGAAGCTTTCTTT. Protein product: CAWSVRNRNTEAFF. Based on the CDR3 plus reference TRBV30 and TRBJ1-1, the full variable domain is SQTIHQWPATLVQPVGSPLSLECTVEGTSNPNLYWYRQAAGRGLQLLFYSVGIGQISSEVPQNLSASRPQDRQFILSSKKLLLSDSGFYLCAWSVRNRNTEAFFGQGTRLTVV.

The gene calls are TRBV10-3 and TRBJ2-2, with D perhaps given as TRBD1 or TRBD2 (5 bases each). Germline V CDR1 and CDR2: ENHRY, SYGVKD. Trimming shortened V by 3 bases and J by 6 bases, and 14 bases separated the two germline ends. The CDR3 is made up of 15 amino acids. The CDR3 is CAISEWGSGAGELFF. The CDR3 DNA sequence: TGTGCCATCAGTGAATGGGGGAGCGGAGCCGGGGAGCTGTTTTTT.

The V call is TRBV19, the J call TRBJ2-7; tentative D call: TRBD1 (6 bases). The CDR3 totals 13 residues. Trimming shortened V by 4 bases and J by 4 bases, and 11 bases separated the two germline ends. Germline V gene lookup returns CDR1 LNHDA and CDR2 SQIVND (reference sequence). Here the CDR3 DNA reads TGTGCCAGTAGTACGCTAGGGGGTTACGAGCAGTACTTC. This sequence encodes CASSTLGGYEQYF.

This rearrangement joins TRBV11-3 to TRBJ2-2, with a possible D match to TRBD1 (5 bases). The germline gives CDR1 SGHNT, CDR2 YENEEA. Trimming stripped 6 bases from V and 6 bases from J, with 11 bases between. There are 13 residues in the CDR3. DNA of the CDR3: TGTGCCAGCAGTTCCACAGGAGCCGGGGAGCTGTTTTTT. It yields the protein CASSSTGAGELFF.

V usage is TRBV9 and J usage is TRBJ2-1; D could derive from TRBD1 or TRBD2 (6 bases each). Germline lookup yields CDR1 SGDLS and CDR2 YYNGEE. Trimming left V 3 bases short and J 7 bases short, with 20 bases between. The CDR3 length is 16 residues. The CDR3 DNA follows: TGTGCCAGCAGCGCCCTTGGTGGGGGGCCGAGGAATGAGCAGTTCTTC. It translates to CASSALGGGPRNEQFF. Filled out from reference TRBV9 and TRBJ2-1, the complete variable domain reads DSGVTQTPKHLITATGQRVTLRCSPRSGDLSVYWYQQSLDQGLQFLIQYYNGEERAKGNILERFSAQQFPDLHSELNLSSLELGDSALYFCASSALGGGPRNEQFFGPGTRLTVL.

The chain employs TRBV6-6 and TRBJ1-6, with D possibly being TRBD1 (6 bases). V gave up 4 bases and J gave up 5 bases, with 12 bases separating them. CDR1 and CDR2 from the germline V gene are MNHNY and SVGAGI (reference sequence). The CDR3 contains 15 residues. The CDR3 reads CASSFRGVDNSPLHF. CDR3 nucleotide sequence: TGTGCCAGCAGTTTCAGGGGAGTCGATAATTCACCCCTCCACTTT.

Written as DNA, the CDR3 is TGTGCCAGCTCACCAGTCCAGGGGAACTATGGCTACACCTTC. Encoded protein: CASSPVQGNYGYTF. The chain links TRBV18 to TRBJ1-2; the D gene is possibly TRBD1 (6 bases). Germline CDR1 and CDR2: KGHSH and LQKENI. CDR3 length: 14 residues. The V end lost 2 bases, the J end lost 2 bases, and 9 bases lay between the germline ends. Full variable domain (rest looked up from reference TRBV18 and TRBJ1-2): NAGVMQNPRHLVRRRGQEARLRCSPMKGHSHVYWYRQLPEEGLKFMVYLQKENIIDESGMPKERFSAEFPKEGPSILRIQQVVRGDSAAYFCASSPVQGNYGYTFGSGTRLTVV.

CDR3 region: CASSLGGGETQYF. In nucleotides, the CDR3 is TGTGCCAGCAGCTTAGGGGGTGGGGAGACCCAGTACTTC. This chain uses TRBV7-3 with TRBJ2-5; D may match TRBD1 or TRBD2 (5 bases each). From germline, CDR1 is SGHTA and CDR2 FQGTGA. Trimming stripped 2 bases from V and 5 bases from J, with 9 bases between. The CDR3 is 13 residues long.

As regards this clone: The junction does not match germline at one end; this may be a read error. The chain joins TRBV6-6 to TRBJ2-3, with D possibly TRBD2 on 7 matching bases. CDR3 length: 15 residues. Germline V lookup: CDR1 MNHNY, CDR2 SVGAGI (reference sequence). DNA of the CDR3: TGTGCCAGCAGAATCGGGGGGCCACGCACAGATACACAGTATTTT. It specifies CASRIGGPRTDTQYF.

J is TRBJ2-5 and V is TRBV6-5; possibly TRBD2 for D (5 bases). This CDR3 spans 11 amino acids. Between the trimmed V and J ends, which lost 8 bases and 5 bases, there was a span of 9 bases. CDR1 is MNHEY and CDR2 is SVGAGI in the germline V gene. CDR3: CASAREETQYF. The DNA for the CDR3 is TGTGCCAGCGCAAGGGAGGAGACCCAGTACTTC.

This clone was observed a handful of times. This chain links TRBV7-9 with TRBJ1-1; D gene unclear. The length of the CDR3 is 14 residues. Germline CDR1 and CDR2: SEHNR and FQNEAQ (reference sequence). Trimming shortened V by 5 bases and J by 0 bases, and 10 bases separated the two germline ends. CDR3 protein: CASSARTVNTEAFF. The CDR3 DNA follows: TGTGCCAGCAGCGCCAGAACAGTGAACACTGAAGCTTTCTTT. Filled out from reference TRBV7-9 and TRBJ1-1, the complete variable domain reads DTGVSQNPRHKITKRGQNVTFRCDPISEHNRLYWYRQTLGQGPEFLTYFQNEAQLEKSRLLSDRFSAERPKGSFSTLEIQRTEQGDSAMYLCASSARTVNTEAFFGQGTRLTVV.